The entry below gives a single TCR beta chain sequence along with its context. Its specificity is unknown. Libraries were prepared by immunoSEQ multiplex PCR; TCRdb keeps only in-frame clonotypes and omits some of them. The data hold some 9,100 clones, with approximately 60% observed a single time. These data originate in a study of coeliac disease. General observations from the study: Lamina propria and intraepithelial cell fractions may contain each other's cells.

This CDR3 region has 15 residues. V was pared by 5 bases and J by 4 bases, with 6 bases of the junction left unmatched. Germline V CDR1 and CDR2: LNHDA, SQIVND (reference sequence). The receptor was isolated from a woman aged 55-70 years with celiac disease. The chain carries TRBV19 and TRBJ2-1, with 9 bases fitting TRBD1. The sample was intraepithelial lymphocytes from the gut. The CDR3 sequence: CASSLVGQGYNEQFF. As DNA, the CDR3 is TGTGCCAGTAGTTTAGTGGGACAGGGATACAATGAGCAGTTCTTC.